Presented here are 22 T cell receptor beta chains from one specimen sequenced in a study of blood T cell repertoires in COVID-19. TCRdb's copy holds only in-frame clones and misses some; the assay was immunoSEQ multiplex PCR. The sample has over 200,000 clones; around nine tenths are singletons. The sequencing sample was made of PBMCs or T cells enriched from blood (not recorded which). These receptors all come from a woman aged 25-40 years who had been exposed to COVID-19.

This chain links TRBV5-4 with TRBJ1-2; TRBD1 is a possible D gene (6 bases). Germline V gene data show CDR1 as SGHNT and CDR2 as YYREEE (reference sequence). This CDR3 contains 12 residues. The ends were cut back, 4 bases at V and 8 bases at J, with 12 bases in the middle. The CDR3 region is CASSTTGWGYTF. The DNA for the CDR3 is TGTGCCAGCAGCACCACAGGGTGGGGCTACACCTTC.

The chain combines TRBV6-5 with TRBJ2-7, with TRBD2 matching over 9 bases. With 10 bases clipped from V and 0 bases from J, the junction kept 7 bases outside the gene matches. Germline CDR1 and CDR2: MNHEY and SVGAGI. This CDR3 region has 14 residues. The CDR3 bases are TGTGCCACCCAGATTAGCGGGAGCTCCTACGAGCAGTACTTC. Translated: CATQISGSSYEQYF.

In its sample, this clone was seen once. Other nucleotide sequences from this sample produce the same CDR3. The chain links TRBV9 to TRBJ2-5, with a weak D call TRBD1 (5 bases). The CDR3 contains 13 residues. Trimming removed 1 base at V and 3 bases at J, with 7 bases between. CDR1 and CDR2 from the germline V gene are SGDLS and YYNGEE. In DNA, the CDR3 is TGTGCCAGCAGCGTACTAGGGGAAGAGACCCAGTACTTC. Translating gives CASSVLGEETQYF.

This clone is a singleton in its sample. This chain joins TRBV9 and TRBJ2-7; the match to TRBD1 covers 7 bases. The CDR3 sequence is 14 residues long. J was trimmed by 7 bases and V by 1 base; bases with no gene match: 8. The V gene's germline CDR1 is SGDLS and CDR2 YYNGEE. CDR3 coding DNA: TGTGCCAGCAGCGTAACATTTAGGGGGCATGAGCAGTACTTC. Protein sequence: CASSVTFRGHEQYF.

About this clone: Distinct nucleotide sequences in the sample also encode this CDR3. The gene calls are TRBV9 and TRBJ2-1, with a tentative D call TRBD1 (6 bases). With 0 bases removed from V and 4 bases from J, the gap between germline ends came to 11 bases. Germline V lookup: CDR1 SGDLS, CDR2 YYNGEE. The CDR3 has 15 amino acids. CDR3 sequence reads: CASSVGQGHYNEQFF. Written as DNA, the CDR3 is TGTGCCAGCAGCGTAGGGCAGGGACATTACAATGAGCAGTTCTTC.

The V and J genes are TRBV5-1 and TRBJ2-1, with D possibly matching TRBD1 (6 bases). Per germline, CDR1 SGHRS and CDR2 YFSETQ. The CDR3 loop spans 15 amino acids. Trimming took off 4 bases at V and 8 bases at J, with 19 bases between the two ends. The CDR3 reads CASSEARGIGYEQFF. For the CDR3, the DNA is TGCGCCAGCAGCGAGGCCAGGGGAATCGGCTATGAGCAGTTCTTC.

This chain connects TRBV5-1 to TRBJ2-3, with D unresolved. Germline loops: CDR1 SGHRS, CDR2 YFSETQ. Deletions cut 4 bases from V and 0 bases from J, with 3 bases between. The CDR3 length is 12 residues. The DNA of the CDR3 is TGCGCCAGCAGCCCAAGCACAGATACGCAGTATTTT. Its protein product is CASSPSTDTQYF.

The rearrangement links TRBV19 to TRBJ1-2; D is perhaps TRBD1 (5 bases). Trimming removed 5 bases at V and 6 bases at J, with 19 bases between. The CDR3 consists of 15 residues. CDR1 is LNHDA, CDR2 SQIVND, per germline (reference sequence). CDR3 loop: CASSPRPVGPHGYTF. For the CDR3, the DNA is TGTGCCAGTAGTCCAAGACCCGTGGGGCCCCATGGCTACACCTTC.

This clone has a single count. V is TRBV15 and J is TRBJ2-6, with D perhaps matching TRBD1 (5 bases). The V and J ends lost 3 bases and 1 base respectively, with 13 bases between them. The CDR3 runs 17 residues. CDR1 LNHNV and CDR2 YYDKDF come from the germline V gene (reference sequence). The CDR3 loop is CATSRVTGLSGANVLTF. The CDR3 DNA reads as TGTGCCACCAGCAGGGTAACAGGTTTGTCTGGGGCCAACGTCCTGACTTTC.

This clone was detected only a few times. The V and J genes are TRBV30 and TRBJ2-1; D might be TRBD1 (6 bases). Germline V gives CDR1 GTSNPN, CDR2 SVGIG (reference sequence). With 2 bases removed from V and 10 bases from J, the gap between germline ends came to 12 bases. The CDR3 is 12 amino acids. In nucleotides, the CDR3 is TGTGCCTGGAGTCCCCAGGGGACCGAGCAGTTCTTC. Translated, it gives CAWSPQGTEQFF.

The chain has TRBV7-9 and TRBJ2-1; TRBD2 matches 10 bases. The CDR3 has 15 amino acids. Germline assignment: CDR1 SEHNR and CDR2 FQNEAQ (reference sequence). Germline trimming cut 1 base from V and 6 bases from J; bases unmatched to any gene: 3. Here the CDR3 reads CASSLGAGGSNEQFF. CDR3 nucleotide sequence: TGTGCCAGCAGCTTAGGAGCGGGAGGGAGCAATGAGCAGTTCTTC.

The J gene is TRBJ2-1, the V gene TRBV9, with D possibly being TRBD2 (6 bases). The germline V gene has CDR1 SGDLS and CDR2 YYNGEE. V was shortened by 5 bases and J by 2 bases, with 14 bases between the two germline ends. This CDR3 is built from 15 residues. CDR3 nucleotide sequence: TGTGCCAGCAGTCCCTTGGGCGGGACCTACAATGAGCAGTTCTTC. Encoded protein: CASSPLGGTYNEQFF.

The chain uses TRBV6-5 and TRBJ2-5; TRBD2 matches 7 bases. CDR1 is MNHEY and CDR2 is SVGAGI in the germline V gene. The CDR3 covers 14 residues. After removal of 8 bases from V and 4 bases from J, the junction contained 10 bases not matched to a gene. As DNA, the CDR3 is TGTGCCAGCGGGATAGGGAGGGTCCCAGAGACCCAGTACTTC. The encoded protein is CASGIGRVPETQYF.

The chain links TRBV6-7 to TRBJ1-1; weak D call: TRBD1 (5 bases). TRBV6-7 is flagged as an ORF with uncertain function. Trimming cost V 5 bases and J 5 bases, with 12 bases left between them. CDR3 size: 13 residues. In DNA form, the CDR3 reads TGTGCCAGCAGTAACCCAAGGGGAACTGAAGCTTTCTTT. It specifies CASSNPRGTEAFF.

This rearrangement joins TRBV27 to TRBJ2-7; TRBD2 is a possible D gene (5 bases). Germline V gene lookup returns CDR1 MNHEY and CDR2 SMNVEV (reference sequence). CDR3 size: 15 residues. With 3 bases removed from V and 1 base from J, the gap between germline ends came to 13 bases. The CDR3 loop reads CASSLSPRVSYEQYF. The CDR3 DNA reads TGTGCCAGCAGTTTGTCCCCGCGGGTTTCCTACGAGCAGTACTTC.

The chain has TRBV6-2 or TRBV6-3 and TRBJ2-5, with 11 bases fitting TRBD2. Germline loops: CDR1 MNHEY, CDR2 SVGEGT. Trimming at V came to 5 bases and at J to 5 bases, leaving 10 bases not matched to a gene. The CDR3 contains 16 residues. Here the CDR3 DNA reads TGTGCCAGCAGTCCGGTTAGCGGGAGGGTTTGGGAGACCCAGTACTTC. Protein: CASSPVSGRVWETQYF.

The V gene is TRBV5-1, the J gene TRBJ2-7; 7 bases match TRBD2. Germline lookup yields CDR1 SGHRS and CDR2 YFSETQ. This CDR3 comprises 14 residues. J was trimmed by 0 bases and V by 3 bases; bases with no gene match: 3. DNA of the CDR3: TGCGCCAGCAGCTCTGGGACTACCTCCTACGAGCAGTACTTC. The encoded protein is CASSSGTTSYEQYF.

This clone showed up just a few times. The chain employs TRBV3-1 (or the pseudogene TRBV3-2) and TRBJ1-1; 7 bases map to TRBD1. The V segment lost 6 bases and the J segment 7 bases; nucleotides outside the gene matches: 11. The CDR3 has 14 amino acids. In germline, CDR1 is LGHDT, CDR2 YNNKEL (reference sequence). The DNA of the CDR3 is TGTGCCAGCAGGGGATCCGGGACAGCCCGTGAAGCTTTCTTT. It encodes CASRGSGTAREAFF.

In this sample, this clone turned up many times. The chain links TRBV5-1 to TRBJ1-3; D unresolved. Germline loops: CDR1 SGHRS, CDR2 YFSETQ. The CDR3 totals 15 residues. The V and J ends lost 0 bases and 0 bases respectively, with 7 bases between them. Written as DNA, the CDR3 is TGCGCCAGCAGCTTGGGAATAGACTCTGGAAACACCATATATTTT. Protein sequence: CASSLGIDSGNTIYF. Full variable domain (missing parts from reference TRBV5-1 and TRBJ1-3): KAGVTQTPRYLIKTRGQQVTLSCSPISGHRSVSWYQQTPGQGLQFLFEYFSETQRNKGNFPGRFSGRQFSNSRSEMNVSTLELGDSALYLCASSLGIDSGNTIYFGEGSWLTVV.

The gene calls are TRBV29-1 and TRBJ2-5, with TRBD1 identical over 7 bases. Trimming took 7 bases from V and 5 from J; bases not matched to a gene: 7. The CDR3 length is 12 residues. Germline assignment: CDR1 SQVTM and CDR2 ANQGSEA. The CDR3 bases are TGCAGCGCCAGAGGGGGCTGGGAGACCCAGTACTTC. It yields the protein CSARGGWETQYF. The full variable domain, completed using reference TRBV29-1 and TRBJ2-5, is SAVISQKPSRDICQRGTSLTIQCQVDSQVTMMFWYRQQPGQSLTLIATANQGSEATYESGFVIDKFPISRPNLTFSTLTVSNMSPEDSSIYLCSARGGWETQYFGPGTRLLVL.

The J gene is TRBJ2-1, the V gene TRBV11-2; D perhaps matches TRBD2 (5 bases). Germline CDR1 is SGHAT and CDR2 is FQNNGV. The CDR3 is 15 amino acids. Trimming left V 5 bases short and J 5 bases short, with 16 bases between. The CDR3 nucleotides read TGTGCCAGCAGCACAACGGGAAACTTTAACAATGAGCAGTTCTTC. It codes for CASSTTGNFNNEQFF.

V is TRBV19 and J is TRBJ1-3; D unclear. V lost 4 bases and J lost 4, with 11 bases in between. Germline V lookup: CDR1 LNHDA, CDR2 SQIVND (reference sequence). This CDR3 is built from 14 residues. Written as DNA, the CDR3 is TGTGCCAGTAGTAACCCGTTTGAGGGAAACACCATATATTTT. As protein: CASSNPFEGNTIYF.